This is a list of T cell receptor beta chains from one sample in a study of circulating CD8 cells and anti-PD-1 response in melanoma. MiXCR was run by TCRdb on the reads, yielding one entry per CDR3 protein. This sample yields some 1,300 distinct CDR3 sequences, of which approximately 5.9% are seen a single time; 9.5% to 13% belongs to the top ten. The sample here was CD8+ T cells from PBMCs, taken at baseline or after one month of anti-PD-1 therapy (not recorded which). These receptors came from a human donor with melanoma. Each CDR3 is given with its conserved first and last residue. Each record gives: D gene, V gene, J gene, clone size, CDR3 protein, CDR3 DNA. A D gene is named only where the DNA matches it firmly. Where a row states a size, it is once, few, many or the class of an expanded clone; other rows omit it.

NA	TRBV6-4	TRBJ2-1	medium-sized	CASSDSTSSDEQFF	TGTGCCAGCAGTGACTCGACTAGTAGCGATGAGCAGTTCTTC
TRBD1	TRBV27	TRBJ2-1	medium-sized	CASSSEVQGAYNEQFF	TGTGCCAGCAGTTCCGAAGTACAGGGGGCCTACAATGAGCAGTTCTTC
NA	TRBV27	TRBJ2-1	medium-sized	CASRDSYNEQFF	TGTGCCAGCAGGGACTCCTACAATGAGCAGTTCTTC
NA	TRBV27	TRBJ1-1	medium-sized	CASSLSRYQNTEAFF	TGTGCCAGCAGTTTATCGCGATATCAGAACACTGAAGCTTTCTTT
NA	TRBV24-1	TRBJ2-3	large	CATSLAEDTQYF	TGTGCCACCAGTTTGGCCGAAGATACGCAGTATTTT
TRBD2	TRBV19	TRBJ2-5	medium-sized	CASSNRAGVGETQYF	TGTGCCAGTAGTAACCGAGCGGGGGTCGGCGAGACCCAGTACTTC
TRBD1	TRBV7-3	TRBJ2-6	large	CASSSGQGARGANVLTF	TGTGCCAGCAGCTCCGGACAGGGGGCGCGAGGGGCCAACGTCCTGACTTTC
TRBD1	TRBV19	TRBJ1-1	large	CASSVQTGGYTEAFF	TGTGCCAGTAGTGTCCAGACAGGGGGATACACTGAAGCTTTCTTT
TRBD1	TRBV12-5	TRBJ2-1	few	CASGLSTGQQLYNEQFF	TGTGCTAGTGGTTTGTCTACGGGACAGCAGTTATACAATGAGCAGTTCTTC
NA	TRBV2	TRBJ1-2	large	CASSERPGVGYGYTF	TGTGCCAGCAGTGAACGTCCAGGGGTAGGGTATGGCTACACCTTC
TRBD2	TRBV12-3/TRBV12-4	TRBJ2-1	medium-sized	CASSPGGNNEQFF	TGTGCCAGCTCACCGGGGGGGAACAATGAGCAGTTCTTC
NA	TRBV28	TRBJ2-2	NA	CASSQNTGELFF	TGTGCCAGCAGCCAGAACACCGGGGAGCTGTTTTTT
NA	TRBV29-1	TRBJ2-5	medium-sized	CSVGETQYF	TGCAGCGTTGGTGAGACCCAGTACTTC